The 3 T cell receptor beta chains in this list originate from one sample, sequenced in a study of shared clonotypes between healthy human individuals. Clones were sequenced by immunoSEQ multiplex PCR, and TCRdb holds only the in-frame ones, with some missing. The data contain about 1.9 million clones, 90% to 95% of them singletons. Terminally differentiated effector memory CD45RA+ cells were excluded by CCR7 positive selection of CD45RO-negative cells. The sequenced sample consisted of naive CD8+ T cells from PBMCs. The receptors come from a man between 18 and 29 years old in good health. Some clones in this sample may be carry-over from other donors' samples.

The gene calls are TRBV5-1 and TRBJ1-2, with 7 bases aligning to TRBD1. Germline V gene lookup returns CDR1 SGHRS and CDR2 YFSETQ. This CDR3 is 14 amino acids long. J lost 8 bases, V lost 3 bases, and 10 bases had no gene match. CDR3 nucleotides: TGCGCCAGCAGCTACCCGACAGGGAGAGACGGCTACACCTTC. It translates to CASSYPTGRDGYTF.

The CDR3 loop is CASSSWGQGYTEAFF. The CDR3 nucleotides are TGTGCCAGCAGCTCTTGGGGACAGGGATACACTGAAGCTTTCTTT. The chain is built from TRBV7-9 and TRBJ1-1, with 9 bases aligning to TRBD1. Germline CDR1 is SEHNR and CDR2 is FQNEAQ (reference sequence). The CDR3 runs 15 residues. The ends lost 4 bases at V and 3 bases at J; junction bases unmatched: 6.

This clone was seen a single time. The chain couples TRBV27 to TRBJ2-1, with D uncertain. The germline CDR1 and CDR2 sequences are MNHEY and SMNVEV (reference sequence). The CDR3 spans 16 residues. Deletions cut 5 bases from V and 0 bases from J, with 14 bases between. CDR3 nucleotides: TGTGCCAGCAGTCCCCCCACCTATGGCTCCTACAATGAGCAGTTCTTC. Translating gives CASSPPTYGSYNEQFF.